This T cell receptor beta chain was captured by sequencing in a study of cytomegalovirus exposure and HLA in healthy donors. Background on the study: Among several hundred genotyped donors, about 80% fell in the Caucasian-associated ancestry cluster.

Study outcomes and limitations: With DRB1 most and HLA-C fewest, TCR association rates differed between HLA loci in a later analysis. Fewer N-insertions (relative to the approximately 670-donor mean) were reportedly seen in an Asian-associated ancestry cluster in a later analysis.

In this sample, this clone turned up once. Its antigen is not identified. The CDR3 totals 13 residues. V was pared by 8 bases and J by 5 bases, with 7 bases of the junction left unmatched. Germline values: CDR1 SGHVS, CDR2 FQNEAQ. Amplification used 60 Vbeta primers and 13 Jbeta primers. Profiled with immunoSEQ multiplex PCR; TCRdb holds only in-frame clones, not every one. This table holds some 140,000 clones, more than 75% found once. The sequencing input was PBMCs. The chain uses TRBV7-8 and TRBJ2-5, with 8 positions matching TRBD1. The sequence came from a female donor in good health and CMV-seronegative. The CDR3 bases are TGTGCCAGCTTGGACAGGGTGGGGGAGACCCAGTACTTC. It is translated as CASLDRVGETQYF.